Shown below are 30 T cell receptor beta chains from a single sample sequenced in a study of control samples from healthy donors and cancer patients. Sequenced by immunoSEQ multiplex PCR; TCRdb stores in-frame clones only, minus some. The table has about 120,000 clones, approximately 95% seen once; the top ten hold 3.6%. The sequencing input was blood. The receptors shown here come from a man aged 30 to 45 in good health.

The rearrangement joins TRBV27 to TRBJ2-7; 10 bases align to TRBD1. The germline CDR1 and CDR2 sequences are MNHEY and SMNVEV (reference sequence). CDR3 length: 14 residues. V was pared by 4 bases and J by 5 bases, with 5 bases of the junction left unmatched. CDR3 DNA: TGTGCCAGCAGTTCCCGACAGGGGGCGGACGAGCAGTACTTC. Translating it yields CASSSRQGADEQYF.

This chain uses TRBV10-2 with TRBJ1-2, with a weak D call TRBD1 (5 bases). V was trimmed by 0 bases and J by 9 bases, leaving 11 bases between them. The CDR3 contains 13 residues. Looked up from germline, CDR1 is WSHSY and CDR2 is SAAADI. The CDR3 bases are TGCGCCAGCAGTGAGTCGCAGAGGGGTAGCTACACCTTC. It codes for CASSESQRGSYTF.

This chain joins TRBV30 and TRBJ2-7; TRBD1 matches 9 bases. The CDR3 extends over 15 amino acids. Per the germline V gene, CDR1 is GTSNPN and CDR2 is SVGIG (reference sequence). With 0 bases clipped from V and 2 bases from J, the junction kept 5 bases outside the gene matches. CDR3 in amino acids: CAWSVAGTGTYEQYF. The CDR3 DNA reads TGTGCCTGGAGTGTGGCCGGGACAGGGACCTACGAGCAGTACTTC.

The V gene is TRBV27, the J gene TRBJ1-2, with unresolved D. This CDR3 comprises 16 residues. The germline gives CDR1 MNHEY, CDR2 SMNVEV (reference sequence). Trimming removed 0 bases from V and 4 bases from J, with 15 bases in between. The CDR3 DNA reads as TGTGCCAGCAGTTTATCGTGGGCAGGTAGAGGCTATGGCTACACCTTC. Translated, it gives CASSLSWAGRGYGYTF.

The V and J genes are TRBV28 and TRBJ2-7; TRBD1 aligns across 9 bases. The CDR3 runs to 14 residues. J lost 2 bases, V lost 10 bases, and 9 bases had no gene match. CDR1 is MDHEN and CDR2 is SYDVKM in the germline V gene. This chain's CDR3 is CATLSRDRAYEQYF. Here the CDR3 DNA reads TGTGCCACCCTGAGCCGGGACAGGGCCTACGAGCAGTACTTC.

This chain links TRBV21-1 with TRBJ1-5. TRBV21-1 is a pseudogene locus. The CDR3 is made up of 14 amino acids. The CDR3, as DNA: TGTGCCAGCAGAAACCCGGCGGATTATCAGCCCCAGCATTTT. Amino acid sequence: CASRNPADYQPQHF.

The rearrangement links TRBV6-5 to TRBJ1-1; no clear D. Deletions cut 8 bases from V and 2 bases from J, with 12 bases between. The CDR3 length is 13 residues. The V gene's germline CDR1 is MNHEY and CDR2 SVGAGI. In DNA form, the CDR3 reads TGTGCCAGCGCCGAGGTGGTTAACACTGAAGCTTTCTTT. Its translation is CASAEVVNTEAFF.

This chain connects TRBV10-3 to TRBJ1-5; D remains ambiguous. Trimming shortened V by 2 bases and J by 6 bases, and 5 bases separated the two germline ends. CDR1 and CDR2 from the germline V gene are ENHRY and SYGVKD. The CDR3 covers 12 residues. DNA of the CDR3: TGTGCCATCAGTGAGAAGGGTCAGCCCCAGCATTTT. Protein: CAISEKGQPQHF.

This chain links TRBV15 with TRBJ2-7; 9 nucleotides line up with TRBD2. The CDR3 extends over 15 amino acids. V was clipped by 0 bases and J by 5 bases; unmatched bases: 5. Germline lookup yields CDR1 LNHNV and CDR2 YYDKDF (reference sequence). In nucleotides, the CDR3 is TGTGCCACCAGCAGAGATAGGGCGGGGGGGCACGAGCAGTACTTC. Translation: CATSRDRAGGHEQYF.

The V gene is TRBV5-1, the J gene TRBJ2-7, with 8 nucleotides matching TRBD1. Unmatched junction bases numbered 5, after V lost 3 bases and J lost 6 bases. Per germline, CDR1 SGHRS and CDR2 YFSETQ. CDR3 length: 13 residues. The chain's CDR3 is CASSSTGAVEQYF. The CDR3 DNA reads as TGCGCCAGCAGCTCGACAGGGGCCGTCGAGCAGTACTTC.

This clone showed up just once. The chain links TRBV6-2 or TRBV6-3 to TRBJ2-1; no clear D gene. Trimming stripped 0 bases from V and 0 bases from J, with 9 bases between. The CDR3 loop spans 16 amino acids. Per germline, CDR1 MNHEY and CDR2 SVGEGT. The CDR3 sequence is CASSYSIQDSYNEQFF. CDR3 in DNA: TGTGCCAGCAGTTACTCGATCCAGGACTCCTACAATGAGCAGTTCTTC.

The J gene is TRBJ2-6, the V gene TRBV18; D is unclear. The CDR3 loop spans 16 amino acids. Trimming took off 5 bases at V and 0 bases at J, with 11 bases between the two ends. Germline V lookup: CDR1 KGHSH, CDR2 LQKENI. The CDR3 DNA follows: TGTGCCAGCTCATCCCGACTCACCTCTGGGGCCAACGTCCTGACTTTC. It translates to CASSSRLTSGANVLTF.

The chain carries TRBV30 and TRBJ1-5; 8 bases match TRBD1. The CDR3 is 13 residues long. With V trimmed by 5 bases and J by 3 bases, 3 bases remained unmatched. The germline CDR1 and CDR2 sequences are GTSNPN and SVGIG (reference sequence). The CDR3 here is CAWSGGINQPQHF. The CDR3 bases are TGTGCCTGGTCAGGGGGCATCAATCAGCCCCAGCATTTT.

The chain recombines TRBV28 with TRBJ2-6, with D possibly TRBD1 on 5 matching bases. V lost 6 bases, J lost 2 bases, and 11 bases lay in between. CDR1 and CDR2 (germline): MDHEN, SYDVKM. The CDR3 consists of 15 residues. CDR3 residues: CASSPQGAGANVLTF. CDR3 coding DNA: TGTGCCAGCAGCCCCCAGGGCGCTGGGGCCAACGTCCTGACTTTC.

The rearrangement joins TRBV27 to TRBJ1-3; no clear D gene. Trimming cost V 7 bases and J 0 bases, with 13 bases left between them. From germline, CDR1 is MNHEY and CDR2 SMNVEV (reference sequence). This CDR3 has 15 amino acids. DNA of the CDR3: TGTGCCAGCAAAGGCCAGCTCTCCTCTGGAAACACCATATATTTT. Translated, it gives CASKGQLSSGNTIYF.

This chain connects TRBV5-6 to TRBJ1-2; D unclear. V lost 6 bases, J lost 5 bases, and 11 bases lay in between. This CDR3 has 12 residues. Germline V gene lookup returns CDR1 SGHDT and CDR2 YYEEEE. Here the CDR3 reads CASTRRVYGYTF. In DNA form, the CDR3 reads TGTGCCAGCACAAGAAGGGTTTATGGCTACACCTTC.

This rearrangement joins TRBV6-2 or TRBV6-3 to TRBJ2-3; TRBD2 matches at 15 bases. Germline V gives CDR1 MNHEY, CDR2 SVGEGT. The CDR3 sequence is 16 residues long. V lost 6 bases to trimming and J lost 4 bases; unmatched junction nucleotides: 5. The CDR3 is CASSPGLAGGSDTQYF. The CDR3 DNA reads TGTGCCAGCAGCCCCGGACTAGCGGGGGGGTCAGATACGCAGTATTTT.

The genes are TRBV10-3 and TRBJ1-5; 7 positions match TRBD1. Unmatched junction bases numbered 0, after V lost 6 bases and J lost 4 bases. The CDR3 extends over 12 amino acids. Germline assignment: CDR1 ENHRY and CDR2 SYGVKD. CDR3 nucleotides: TGTGCCATCAGGGACAGGAATCAGCCCCAGCATTTT. Its translation is CAIRDRNQPQHF.

The gene calls are TRBV7-9 and TRBJ2-3, with D unresolved. The CDR3 is 16 residues long. The V gene's germline CDR1 is SEHNR and CDR2 FQNEAQ (reference sequence). Trimming stripped 5 bases from V and 0 bases from J, with 15 bases between. The CDR3 bases are TGTGCCAGCAGCACGGCGGCAAGGCTGAGCACAGATACGCAGTATTTT. Its translation is CASSTAARLSTDTQYF.

The rearrangement links TRBV27 to TRBJ1-5, with 8 bases matching TRBD1. The CDR3 loop spans 13 amino acids. The V gene end was trimmed by 7 bases and the J gene end by 9 bases; junction bases not matched to a gene: 8. Germline V gives CDR1 MNHEY, CDR2 SMNVEV (reference sequence). The CDR3 DNA is TGTGCCAGCACCTCCGGGACAGGATTGCCCCAGCATTTT. Translated, it gives CASTSGTGLPQHF.

In this sample, this clone turned up a few times. V gene TRBV5-4 combines with J gene TRBJ2-7; TRBD1 matches at 9 bases. Germline CDR1 reads SGHNT; CDR2 reads YYREEE (reference sequence). The junction had 5 bases not matched to a gene; V was cut back by 1 base and J by 3 bases. This CDR3 comprises 15 residues. This CDR3 reads CASSLTLGQGYEQYF. Written as DNA, the CDR3 is TGTGCCAGCAGCTTGACGTTGGGACAGGGCTACGAGCAGTACTTC.

This clone was seen only once. V and J are TRBV25-1 and TRBJ2-1; a weak D match, TRBD2 (6 bases). There are 15 residues in the CDR3. The germline V and J ends were trimmed by 3 bases and 9 bases, with 18 bases remaining between them. Germline lookup yields CDR1 MGHDK and CDR2 SYGVNS. Here the CDR3 DNA reads TGTGCCAGCAGTGAGGGGATACTAGCACCGGTTGAGCAGTTCTTC. Translation: CASSEGILAPVEQFF.

The chain carries TRBV5-4 and TRBJ2-5, with TRBD2 identical over 10 bases. The V segment lost 0 bases and the J segment 5 bases; nucleotides outside the gene matches: 4. Germline lookup yields CDR1 SGHNT and CDR2 YYREEE (reference sequence). This CDR3 contains 15 residues. The CDR3 here is CASSLALAGAETQYF. DNA for the CDR3: TGTGCCAGCAGCTTGGCCCTAGCGGGGGCGGAGACCCAGTACTTC.

Here the CDR3 DNA reads TGTGCCAGCAGTTACGGGGGGCGCTCCCAAGATACGCAGTATTTT. It codes for CASSYGGRSQDTQYF. V and J are TRBV6-2 or TRBV6-3 and TRBJ2-3; D is tentatively TRBD1 or TRBD2 (6 bases each). CDR3 length equals 15 residues. Germline CDR1 reads MNHEY; CDR2 reads SVGEGT. V was cut by 2 bases and J by 5 bases, with 14 bases left in between.

This chain uses TRBV9 with TRBJ2-1, with D possibly TRBD2 on 6 matching bases. This CDR3 region has 14 residues. Trimming took off 6 bases at V and 4 bases at J, with 14 bases between the two ends. Per germline, CDR1 SGDLS and CDR2 YYNGEE. CDR3 region: CASTSSLAYNEQFF. In nucleotides, the CDR3 is TGTGCCAGCACCTCATCTCTAGCGTACAATGAGCAGTTCTTC. Complete variable domain (other parts from reference TRBV9 and TRBJ2-1): DSGVTQTPKHLITATGQRVTLRCSPRSGDLSVYWYQQSLDQGLQFLIQYYNGEERAKGNILERFSAQQFPDLHSELNLSSLELGDSALYFCASTSSLAYNEQFFGPGTRLTVL.

The chain uses TRBV6-2 or TRBV6-3 and TRBJ1-2; 10 bases align to TRBD1. This CDR3 region has 15 residues. Trimming removed 0 bases from V and 7 bases from J; junction bases left unmatched: 5. Germline V gene sequence: CDR1 MNHEY, CDR2 SVGEGT. CDR3 amino acids: CASSYSGQGEVGYTF. DNA of the CDR3: TGTGCCAGCAGTTACTCCGGACAGGGGGAGGTTGGCTACACCTTC.

The gene calls are TRBV5-1 and TRBJ2-7, with D perhaps given as TRBD1 or TRBD2 (6 bases each). Trimming pared 4 bases from V and 1 base from J, leaving 15 bases between. The CDR3 runs to 15 residues. Per the germline V gene, CDR1 is SGHRS and CDR2 is YFSETQ. CDR3 nucleotide sequence: TGCGCCAGCAGCCCGGGGGCGGCCAAGTCCTACGAGCAGTACTTC. It codes for CASSPGAAKSYEQYF.

The CDR3, as DNA: TGTGCCAGCAGTTACCCGACAGGGGTGGGGCAGTACTTC. Its translation: CASSYPTGVGQYF. The V gene is TRBV6-2 or TRBV6-3, the J gene TRBJ2-7, with 8 bases identical to TRBD1. The CDR3 runs 13 residues. Trimming took 2 bases from V and 9 from J; bases not matched to a gene: 6. Germline V gene sequence: CDR1 MNHEY, CDR2 SVGEGT.

The chain links TRBV4-1 to TRBJ2-1; 7 bases line up with TRBD2. CDR1 and CDR2 from the germline V gene are MGHRA and YSYEKL. There are 17 residues in the CDR3. The V segment lost 4 bases and the J segment 0 bases; nucleotides outside the gene matches: 9. For the CDR3, the DNA is TGCGCCAGCAGCCTATCTAGCGGCCCCAGCTCCTACAATGAGCAGTTCTTC. Translating gives CASSLSSGPSSYNEQFF.

The chain links TRBV9 to TRBJ1-3, with a tentative D call TRBD1 (5 bases). CDR3 length: 16 amino acids. The germline V and J ends were trimmed by 4 bases and 4 bases, with 18 bases remaining between them. Per germline, CDR1 SGDLS and CDR2 YYNGEE. The CDR3 nucleotides are TGTGCCAGCAGCCCCGGGACGGTCTTTCTGGGAAACACCATATATTTT. Translating gives CASSPGTVFLGNTIYF.